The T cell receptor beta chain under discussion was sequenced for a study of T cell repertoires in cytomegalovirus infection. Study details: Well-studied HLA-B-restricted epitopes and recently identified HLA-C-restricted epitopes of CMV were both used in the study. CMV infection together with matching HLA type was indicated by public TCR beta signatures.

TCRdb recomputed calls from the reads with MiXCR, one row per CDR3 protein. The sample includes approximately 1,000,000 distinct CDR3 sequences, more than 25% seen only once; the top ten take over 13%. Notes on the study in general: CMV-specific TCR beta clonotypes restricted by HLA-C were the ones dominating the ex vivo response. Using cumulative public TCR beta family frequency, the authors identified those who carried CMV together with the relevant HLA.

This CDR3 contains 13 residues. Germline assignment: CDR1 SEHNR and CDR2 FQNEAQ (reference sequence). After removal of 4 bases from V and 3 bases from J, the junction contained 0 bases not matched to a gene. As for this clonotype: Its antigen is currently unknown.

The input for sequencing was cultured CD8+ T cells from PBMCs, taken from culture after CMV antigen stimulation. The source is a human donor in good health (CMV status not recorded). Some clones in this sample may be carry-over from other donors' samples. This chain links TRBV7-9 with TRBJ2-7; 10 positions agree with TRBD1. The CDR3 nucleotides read TGTGCCAGCAGCTGGGACAGGGGCTACGAGCAGTACGTC. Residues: CASSWDRGYEQYV.